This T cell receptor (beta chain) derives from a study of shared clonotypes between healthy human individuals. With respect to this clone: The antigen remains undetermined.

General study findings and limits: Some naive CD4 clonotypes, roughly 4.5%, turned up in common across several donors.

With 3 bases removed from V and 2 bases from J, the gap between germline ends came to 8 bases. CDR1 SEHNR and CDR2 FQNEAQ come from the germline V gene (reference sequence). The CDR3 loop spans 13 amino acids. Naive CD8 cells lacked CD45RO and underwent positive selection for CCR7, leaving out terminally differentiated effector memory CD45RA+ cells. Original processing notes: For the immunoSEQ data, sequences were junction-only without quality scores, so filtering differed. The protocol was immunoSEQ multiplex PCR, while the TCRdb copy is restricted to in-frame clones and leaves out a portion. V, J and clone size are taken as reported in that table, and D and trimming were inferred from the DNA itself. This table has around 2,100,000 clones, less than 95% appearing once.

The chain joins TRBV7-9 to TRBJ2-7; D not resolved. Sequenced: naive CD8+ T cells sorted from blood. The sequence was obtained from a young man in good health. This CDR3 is CASSFAKTYEQYF. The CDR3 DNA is TGTGCCAGCAGCTTTGCGAAGACCTACGAGCAGTACTTC.